The T cell receptor (beta chain) described here comes from a study of cytomegalovirus exposure and HLA in healthy donors. Study outcomes and limitations: When a later analysis compared HLA-associated TCR beta chains with equally common others, the HLA-associated chains turned out to be more clonally expanded and to have lower generation probabilities. Indistinguishable V segments such as TRBV6-2 and TRBV6-3 were excluded. The study recorded some 160 TCR beta chains that were cytomegalovirus-associated. Previously analyzed data showed that most TCR beta V segments were productive at a frequency of about 87% or about 30%.

The PCR had 60 Vbeta and 13 Jbeta primers. Repertoires were generated with immunoSEQ multiplex PCR, while TCRdb's copy carries only in-frame clones and drops some. The sample lists around 120,000 clones, roughly 65% occurring once. This clone was observed a handful of times. Its specificity is unknown. Germline values: CDR1 MNHNS, CDR2 SASEGT. V shed 2 bases and J shed 6 bases, with 14 bases lying between them. The CDR3 consists of 15 residues. Sequencing input: PBMCs. The chain links TRBV6-1 to TRBJ1-5, with D hard to call. The TCR was taken from a middle-aged man in good health and CMV-seropositive. The CDR3 loop reads CASSEYPRGGQPQHF. The CDR3 nucleotides are TGTGCCAGCAGTGAATATCCGCGGGGTGGTCAGCCCCAGCATTTT.